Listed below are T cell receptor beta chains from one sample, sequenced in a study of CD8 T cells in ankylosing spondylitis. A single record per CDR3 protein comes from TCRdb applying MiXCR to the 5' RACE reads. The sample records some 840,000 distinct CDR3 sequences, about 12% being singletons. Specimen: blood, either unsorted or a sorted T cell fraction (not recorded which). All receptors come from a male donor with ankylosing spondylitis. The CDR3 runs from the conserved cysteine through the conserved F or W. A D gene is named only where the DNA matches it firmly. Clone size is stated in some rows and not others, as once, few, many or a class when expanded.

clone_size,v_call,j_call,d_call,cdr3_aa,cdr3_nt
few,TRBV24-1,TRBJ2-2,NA,CATSGQGYTGELFF,TGTGCCACCAGTGGGCAGGGGTACACCGGGGAGCTGTTTTTT
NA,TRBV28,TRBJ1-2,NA,CASSSGPRGYGYTF,TGTGCCAGCAGTTCCGGGCCCCGGGGCTATGGCTACACCTTC
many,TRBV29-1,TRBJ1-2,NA,CSVEGRDFAF,TGCAGCGTTGAGGGACGGGACTTCGCCTTC
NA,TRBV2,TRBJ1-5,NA,CASSGGRINQPQHF,TGTGCCAGCAGTGGTGGCAGGATAAATCAGCCCCAGCATTTT
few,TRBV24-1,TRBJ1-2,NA,CATSDGYGYTF,TGTGCCACCAGTGATGGGTATGGCTACACCTTC
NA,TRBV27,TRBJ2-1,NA,CASRGRIGDNEQFF,TGTGCCAGCAGGGGACGCATCGGCGACAATGAGCAGTTCTTC
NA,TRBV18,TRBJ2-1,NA,CASSPTYYNEQFF,TGTGCCAGCTCACCCACTTATTACAATGAGCAGTTCTTC
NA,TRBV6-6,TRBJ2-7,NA,CASRGDGQEQYF,TGTGCCAGCAGGGGAGACGGGCAGGAGCAGTACTTC
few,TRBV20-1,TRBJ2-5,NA,CSARAPALGGETQYF,TGCAGTGCTAGAGCCCCGGCGCTAGGAGGGGAGACCCAGTACTTC
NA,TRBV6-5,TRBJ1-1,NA,CASSYSPEDLNTEAFF,TGTGCCAGCAGTTACTCGCCTGAAGATTTGAACACTGAAGCTTTCTTT
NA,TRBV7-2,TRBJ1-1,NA,CASSLAKNSFNTEAFF,TGTGCCAGCAGCTTAGCGAAAAACAGCTTCAACACTGAAGCTTTCTTT
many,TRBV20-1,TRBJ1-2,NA,CSAWTVLGYTF,TGCAGTGCGTGGACAGTCTTGGGCTACACCTTC
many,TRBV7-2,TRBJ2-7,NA,CASSLRSGTYEQYF,TGTGCCAGCAGCTTAAGGTCGGGAACCTACGAGCAGTACTTC
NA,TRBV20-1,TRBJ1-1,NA,CSARVDYGAFF,TGCAGTGCTAGAGTGGACTATGGGGCTTTCTTT
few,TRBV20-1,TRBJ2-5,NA,CSASRGVGGTQYF,TGCAGTGCTAGTCGAGGAGTCGGGGGGACCCAGTACTTC
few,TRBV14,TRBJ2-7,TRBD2,CASSQTSGRAGKYF,TGTGCCAGCAGCCAGACTAGCGGGAGGGCCGGAAAGTACTTC